One T cell receptor (beta chain) is described in this entry. There is no known antigen for this receptor. No clone much larger than this one lies a single base away; base qualities are absent. The data are from a study of T cell responses to AZD1222 COVID-19 vaccine (dated by TCRdb to 2020 to 2023). Concerning the study at large: TCR sequencing was performed for about 250 trial participants, of whom some 200 were given two doses of AZD1222 and around 25 were given two doses of MenACWY control vaccine. Trial participants were enrolled into age subgroups of 18-55, 56-69 and 70-plus years, which contained 148, 28 and 57 TCR-sequenced participants, respectively.

Broad study findings and their caveats: Reportedly, close to half of the unique spike-specific TCRs recognized epitopes lying outside the regions that are mutated in the B.1.351 and B.1.1.7 variants. The 56-69-year group was small, and its depth increase did not reach significance, likely because of low power. No day 14 peak-response samples were available, so repertoires were characterized only after the peak T cell response. A significant rise in spike-specific TCR breadth and depth was observed after two AZD1222 doses relative to day 0 and relative to MenACWY recipients. The vaccine-associated CD4 TCRs covered the entire spike protein, and the dominant responses fell in regions 160-218 and 743-854. Participants were mostly white British and included more females than males, and it was suggested by the authors that clonal diversity may have been underestimated. Conclusions about previously exposed vaccinees were limited because only 6 or 7 AZD1222 recipients were SARS-CoV-2 seropositive at baseline.

This specimen's time point label, per the study, means: about 28 days (+/-7) after the second vaccine dose. AZD1222 recipients whose second dose came at about 4 weeks and those whose second dose came at about 12 weeks were combined into one group, since spike-specific TCR depth and breadth did not differ between the two schedules. Samples from vaccinated people were obtained from the UK trials COV001 and COV002, which included a single-blind randomized controlled phase 2/3 trial of AZD1222 (ChAdOx1 nCoV-19) in healthy adults. For TCRbeta chain sequencing, PBMC samples were collected from trial participants at day 0 and at day 28 after the second dose. CDR1 and CDR2 were assigned from the germline V gene (reference sequence) as MNHEY and SMNVEV. Between the V and J ends, shortened by 3 bases and 8 bases respectively, the junction contains 22 bases. The CDR3 measures 16 amino acids from cysteine to phenylalanine. Only CDR3 DNA is held: 48 bases, read in frame from base 1.

The CDR3 regions of human TCRbeta chains were analyzed by immunosequencing. The authors' analysis ran thus. Repertoire TCRs were checked for matches against a reference library of SARS-CoV-2-specific TCRs that had been generated using the MIRA antigen-specificity platform. Breadth meant the fraction of unique TCRs that were SARS-CoV-2-associated, whereas depth meant the fraction of total T cells that were SARS-CoV-2-associated. Using the MIRA data, every spike-specific TCR was mapped to the spike region that the TCR reacted to and assigned to either a CD4 or a CD8 class. Log10-transformed breadth and depth values were compared by one-way ANOVA with Sidak's multiple comparisons tests. Entries here come from immuneACCESS through TCRdb and include only in-frame sequences with V and J called. Some clones fail to appear in such tables; in the studies checked, an unresolved V gene covers under half of the shortfall, and the cause of the remainder is unknown. V and J calls and clone size follow that table, whereas D and trimming were derived from the DNA. The table for this sample lists more than 110,000 clones; more than 75% of them were counted only once. Of the sample, 2.5% to 3.5% falls within the top ten clones.

Specimen: peripheral blood, collected 28 days after the second AZD1222 dose. The chain was built from TRBV27 and TRBJ1-2; TRBD1 is a possible D gene, resting on 5 matching bases. The TCR originated in an adult who received the AZD1222 COVID-19 vaccine. The sequence in DNA is TGTGCCAGCAGTTTTTCGGTGGGAGACGGGGGTCGGGGCTACACCTTC. This encodes CASSFSVGDGGRGYTF.